Listed here is a single T cell receptor beta chain. The antigen remains undetermined. The CDR3 runs to 15 residues. Germline loops: CDR1 SNHLY, CDR2 FYNNEI. Trimming pared 6 bases from V and 7 bases from J, leaving 21 bases between. Libraries were prepared by immunoSEQ multiplex PCR; TCRdb keeps only in-frame clonotypes and omits some of them. Counted here are tens of thousands of clones, 74% occurring once; the ten biggest clones make up roughly 5%. The data were obtained in a study of a mutant IDH1 vaccine in newly diagnosed glioma. Time point here: week 35, safety follow-up. Doses consisted of 300 ug of mutant IDH1 20-mer peptide each, paired with topical imiquimod.

This sample comprised PBMCs, obtained from a glioma patient whose treatment included an IDH1 peptide vaccine. The receptor was isolated from a man in his forties or fifties with glioma. J is TRBJ1-1 and V is TRBV2; tentatively, D is TRBD1 (6 bases). The CDR3 bases are TGTGCCAGCAGACAACAGGGACAAATATCATTTGAAGCTTTCTTT. This gives the protein CASRQQGQISFEAFF.